The present T cell receptor (beta chain) was sequenced within a study of siplizumab effects on memory and regulatory T cells. TCRdb's copy holds only in-frame clones and misses some; the assay was immunoSEQ multiplex PCR. The data show tens of thousands of clones, around 96% seen once. This CDR3 spans 14 amino acids. In germline, CDR1 is MDHEN, CDR2 SYDVKM. Between the trimmed V and J ends, which lost 3 bases and 8 bases, there was a span of 14 bases. The TCR comes from a human donor in good health. Sequenced material: naive CD8+ T cells sorted from blood. The chain combines TRBV28 with TRBJ2-4; D is possibly TRBD2 (5 bases). The CDR3 region is CASSFTRMEDIQYF. CDR3 coding DNA: TGTGCCAGCAGTTTCACTCGGATGGAGGACATTCAGTACTTC. The entire variable domain, with the rest obtained from reference TRBV28 and TRBJ2-4, is as follows: DVKVTQSSRYLVKRTGEKVFLECVQDMDHENMFWYRQDPGLGLRLIYFSYDVKMKEKGDIPEGYSVSREKKERFSLILESASTNQTSMYLCASSFTRMEDIQYFGAGTRLSVL.